The TCR beta chain described here comes from a study of cytomegalovirus exposure and HLA in healthy donors. As regards this clone: Its antigen is as yet unknown.

The study ran its PCR with 60 Vbeta and 13 Jbeta primers. Measured with immunoSEQ multiplex PCR; TCRdb has only the in-frame clones, and not every one. The repertoire holds 100,000 to 150,000 clones, with roughly 66% as singletons. Regarding the study as a whole: A later analysis found common viral pathogens apparently linked to several of the most significant clusters. Later work showed greater clonal expansion in HLA-associated TCR beta chains than in equally common others. As was reported, the classifier diagnosed cytomegalovirus status with high specificity and sensitivity.

The CDR3 sequence is 14 residues long. Germline-derived CDR1 and CDR2 are SGHTA and FQGNSA. The ends were cut back, 3 bases at V and 6 bases at J, with 15 bases in the middle. Sequencing input: PBMCs. The V gene is TRBV7-2, the J gene TRBJ2-7; D may be TRBD1 (6 bases). This clonotype was obtained from a man younger than 35 in good health and CMV-seronegative. CDR3 sequence reads: CASSLTGRASEQYF. CDR3 DNA sequence: TGTGCCAGCAGCTTGACAGGACGAGCTAGCGAGCAGTACTTC.